Sequencing of this T cell receptor (beta chain) was carried out in a study of T cell changes during pregnancy in multiple sclerosis. Between the trimmed V and J ends, which lost 6 bases and 9 bases, there was a span of 9 bases. The CDR3 length is 11 residues. Germline-derived CDR1 and CDR2 are MDHEN and SYDVKM. TCRdb keeps only in-frame clones here, not all; method: immunoSEQ multiplex PCR. The repertoire holds about 44,000 clones, 80% to 95% seen once, with roughly 0.7% in the top ten. This chain links TRBV28 with TRBJ1-5, with D unresolved. The TCR sequence derives from a female donor with multiple sclerosis, enrolled in a pregnancy study. Source: CD4+ T cells from peripheral blood mononuclear cells, taken in the first trimester of pregnancy. CDR3: CASRAEWPQHF. For the CDR3, the DNA is TGTGCCAGCAGGGCAGAATGGCCCCAGCATTTT.